This T cell receptor beta chain came from a study of T cells in Graves' hyperthyroidism and ophthalmopathy. The CDR3 spans 11 residues. CDR1 MDHEN and CDR2 SYDVKM come from the germline V gene. The V end lost 10 bases, the J end lost 3 bases, and 9 bases lay between the germline ends. This clonotype was observed at least ten times. Amplification of TCR beta CDR3 regions was performed using RNA transcripts as template. During a first-round RT-PCR of the TCR CDR3, the HTBI primer set was used. TCRdb ran MiXCR on the multiplex PCR reads and lists one entry per CDR3 protein. This sample carries roughly 250,000 distinct CDR3 sequences, roughly 15% of them seen once, and the ten largest clones take around 26%.

The source of this sequence is a woman younger than 35 with Graves' ophthalmopathy. The sequenced sample was blood. V usage is TRBV28 and J usage is TRBJ1-2; D is unclear. For the CDR3, the DNA is TGTGCCACCTGGGAGTACTATGGCTACACCTTC. Translation: CATWEYYGYTF.